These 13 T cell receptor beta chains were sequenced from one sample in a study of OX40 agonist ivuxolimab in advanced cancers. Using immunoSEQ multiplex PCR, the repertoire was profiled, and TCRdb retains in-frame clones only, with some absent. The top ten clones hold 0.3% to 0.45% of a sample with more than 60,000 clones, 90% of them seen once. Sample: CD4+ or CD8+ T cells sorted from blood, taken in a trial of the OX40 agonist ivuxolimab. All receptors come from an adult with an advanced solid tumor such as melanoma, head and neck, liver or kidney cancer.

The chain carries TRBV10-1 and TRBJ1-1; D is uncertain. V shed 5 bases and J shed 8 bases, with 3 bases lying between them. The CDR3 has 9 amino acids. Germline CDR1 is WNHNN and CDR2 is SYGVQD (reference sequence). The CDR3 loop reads CASSTEAFF. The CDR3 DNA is TGCGCCAGCAGTACAGAAGCTTTCTTT.

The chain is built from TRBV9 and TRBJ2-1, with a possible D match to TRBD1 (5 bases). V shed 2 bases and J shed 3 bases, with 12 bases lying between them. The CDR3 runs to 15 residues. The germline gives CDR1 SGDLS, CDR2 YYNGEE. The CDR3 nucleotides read TGTGCCAGCAGCGTTCCAGGGCCTGGCTACAATGAGCAGTTCTTC. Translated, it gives CASSVPGPGYNEQFF. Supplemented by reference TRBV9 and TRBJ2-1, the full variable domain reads DSGVTQTPKHLITATGQRVTLRCSPRSGDLSVYWYQQSLDQGLQFLIQYYNGEERAKGNILERFSAQQFPDLHSELNLSSLELGDSALYFCASSVPGPGYNEQFFGPGTRLTVL.

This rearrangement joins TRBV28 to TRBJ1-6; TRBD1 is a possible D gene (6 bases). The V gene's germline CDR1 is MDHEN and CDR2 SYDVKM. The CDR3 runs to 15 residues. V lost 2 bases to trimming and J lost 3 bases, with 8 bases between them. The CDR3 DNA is TGTGCCAGCAGTTTACAGGGGATCTATAATTCACCCCTCCACTTT. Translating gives CASSLQGIYNSPLHF.

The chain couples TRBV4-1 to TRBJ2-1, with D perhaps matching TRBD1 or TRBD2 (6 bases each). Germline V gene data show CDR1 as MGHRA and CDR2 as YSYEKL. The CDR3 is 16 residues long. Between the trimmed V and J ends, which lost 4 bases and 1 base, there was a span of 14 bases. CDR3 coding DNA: TGCGCCAGCAGCCGGGGGCTAGCGCAATCCTACAATGAGCAGTTCTTC. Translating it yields CASSRGLAQSYNEQFF.

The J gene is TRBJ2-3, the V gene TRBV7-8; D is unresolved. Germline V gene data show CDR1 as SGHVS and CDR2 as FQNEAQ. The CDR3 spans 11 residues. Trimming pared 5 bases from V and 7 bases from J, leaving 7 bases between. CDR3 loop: CASSPSYTQYF. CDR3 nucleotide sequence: TGTGCCAGCAGCCCAAGTTATACGCAGTATTTT.

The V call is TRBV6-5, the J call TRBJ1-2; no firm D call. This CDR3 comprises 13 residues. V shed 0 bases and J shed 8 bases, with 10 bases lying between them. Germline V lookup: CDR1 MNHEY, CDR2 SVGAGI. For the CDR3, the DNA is TGTGCCAGCAGTTACTCGATTCTGGGCGGCTACACCTTC. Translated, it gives CASSYSILGGYTF.

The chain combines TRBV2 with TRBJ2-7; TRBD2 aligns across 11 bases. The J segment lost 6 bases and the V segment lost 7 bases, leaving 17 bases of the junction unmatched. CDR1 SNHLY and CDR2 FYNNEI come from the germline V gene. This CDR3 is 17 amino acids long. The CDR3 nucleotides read TGTGCCAGCACGGGCTTAGCGGGAGGGCCAAGGACAGGCGAGCAGTACTTC. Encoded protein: CASTGLAGGPRTGEQYF.

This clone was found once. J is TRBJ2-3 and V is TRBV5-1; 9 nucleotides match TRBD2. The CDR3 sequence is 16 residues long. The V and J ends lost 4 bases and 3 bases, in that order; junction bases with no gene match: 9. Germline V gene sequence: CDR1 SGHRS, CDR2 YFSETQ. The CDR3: CASSLGGGGATDTQYF. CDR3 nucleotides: TGCGCCAGCAGCCTTGGCGGCGGGGGGGCTACAGATACGCAGTATTTT.

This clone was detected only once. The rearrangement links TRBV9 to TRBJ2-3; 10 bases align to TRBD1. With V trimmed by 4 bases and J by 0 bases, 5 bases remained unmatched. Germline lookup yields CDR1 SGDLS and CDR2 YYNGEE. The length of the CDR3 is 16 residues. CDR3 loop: CASSTGTGASTDTQYF. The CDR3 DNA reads TGTGCCAGCAGCACCGGGACAGGGGCTAGCACAGATACGCAGTATTTT.

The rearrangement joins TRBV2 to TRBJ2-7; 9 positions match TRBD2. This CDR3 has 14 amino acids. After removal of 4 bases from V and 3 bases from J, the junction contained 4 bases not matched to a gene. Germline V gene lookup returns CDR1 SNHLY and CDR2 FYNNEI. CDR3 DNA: TGTGCCAGCAGTGCCTGGACTAGCGACTACGAGCAGTACTTC. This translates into CASSAWTSDYEQYF.

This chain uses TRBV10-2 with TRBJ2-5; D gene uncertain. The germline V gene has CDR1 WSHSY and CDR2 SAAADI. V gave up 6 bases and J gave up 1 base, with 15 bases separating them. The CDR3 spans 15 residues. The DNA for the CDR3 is TGCGCCAGCAGATTGGACGGAGAGAGCCAAGAGACCCAGTACTTC. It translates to CASRLDGESQETQYF.

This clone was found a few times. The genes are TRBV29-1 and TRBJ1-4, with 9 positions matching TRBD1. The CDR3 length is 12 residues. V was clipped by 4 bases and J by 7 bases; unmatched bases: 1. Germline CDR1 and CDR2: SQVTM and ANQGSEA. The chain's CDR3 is CSVGQGGEKLFF. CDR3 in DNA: TGCAGCGTTGGACAGGGGGGTGAAAAACTGTTTTTT.

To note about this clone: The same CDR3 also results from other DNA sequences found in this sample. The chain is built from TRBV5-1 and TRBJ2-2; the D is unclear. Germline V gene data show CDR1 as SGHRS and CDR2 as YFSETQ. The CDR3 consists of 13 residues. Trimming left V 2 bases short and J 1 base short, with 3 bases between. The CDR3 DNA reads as TGCGCCAGCAGCTTAGGGAACACCGGGGAGCTGTTTTTT. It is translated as CASSLGNTGELFF.